One sample yielded the 8 T cell receptor beta chains listed below, sequenced in a study of post-analysis software for immune sequencing data. The antigens of these receptors remain unknown. Study results and limitations: About five TRBV segments, including TRBV5-6, TRBV5-1 and TRBV20-1, were more frequent in patients than controls.

The authors incorporated unique molecular identifiers into the TCR beta cDNA libraries. TCRdb ran MiXCR on the PCR reads and lists one entry per CDR3 protein. The profile shows roughly 800,000 distinct CDR3 sequences, around 50% of them singletons. Sequences were obtained from blood. Receptors originate from a girl aged 5-17 years with multiple sclerosis.

This clonotype appeared a few times. This chain joins TRBV29-1 and TRBJ2-7, with 8 bases fitting TRBD2. Germline V gives CDR1 SQVTM, CDR2 ANQGSEA. The CDR3 is made up of 16 amino acids. V lost 6 bases and J lost 3; bases outside the gene matches: 16. DNA for the CDR3: TGCAGCGTCCCTCTTAGATCGGCGGGAGGACGCTACGAGCAGTACTTC. Its protein is CSVPLRSAGGRYEQYF.

The chain employs TRBV20-1 and TRBJ1-1; tentatively, D is TRBD1 (6 bases). Germline values: CDR1 DFQATT, CDR2 SNEGSKA (reference sequence). With 6 bases removed from V and 1 base from J, the gap between germline ends came to 15 bases. This CDR3 is 14 amino acids long. Written as DNA, the CDR3 is TGCAGTGCGTCCACCGGGGGCGGGAACACTGAAGCTTTCTTT. This translates into CSASTGGGNTEAFF.

The CDR3 sequence is CSARDLAGPSGEQYF. CDR3 DNA sequence: TGCAGTGCTAGAGACCTAGCGGGGCCCTCGGGGGAGCAGTACTTC. This rearrangement joins TRBV20-1 to TRBJ2-4; 9 bases map to TRBD2. The CDR3 consists of 15 residues. CDR1 DFQATT and CDR2 SNEGSKA come from the germline V gene (reference sequence). V dropped 0 bases and J dropped 13; count of bases not matched to a gene: 13.

This clonotype was seen only a few times. The V and J genes are TRBV7-9 and TRBJ1-1; 11 bases match TRBD1. V was pared by 4 bases and J by 8 bases, with 3 bases of the junction left unmatched. This CDR3 is built from 13 residues. Germline values: CDR1 SEHNR, CDR2 FQNEAQ (reference sequence). The CDR3 DNA sequence: TGTGCCAGCAGCTGGACAGGGGGCTTCGAAGCTTTCTTT. Its protein is CASSWTGGFEAFF.

The chain uses TRBV27 and TRBJ2-1; D may be TRBD2 (6 bases). The germline V gene encodes CDR1 MNHEY and CDR2 SMNVEV (reference sequence). This CDR3 spans 15 amino acids. V was clipped by 2 bases and J by 6 bases, with 14 bases between them. Here the CDR3 reads CASSLIAFGGNEQFF. The CDR3 nucleotides are TGTGCCAGCAGTTTAATCGCCTTCGGGGGCAATGAGCAGTTCTTC.

The chain employs TRBV7-9 and TRBJ2-5; 12 bases are a match to TRBD2. CDR1 is SEHNR, CDR2 FQNEAQ, per germline (reference sequence). With 3 bases clipped from V and 5 bases from J, the junction kept 7 bases outside the gene matches. This CDR3 is built from 16 residues. CDR3 region: CASSLPLAGGVETQYF. The CDR3 DNA reads TGTGCCAGCAGCTTGCCACTAGCGGGAGGTGTGGAGACCCAGTACTTC.

V is TRBV20-1 and J is TRBJ2-3; a weak D match, TRBD1 (5 bases). Trimming took 6 bases from V and 0 from J, leaving 16 bases between them. The CDR3 has 15 residues. Per the germline V gene, CDR1 is DFQATT and CDR2 is SNEGSKA (reference sequence). The CDR3 DNA sequence: TGCAGTGCAGCTCCCCCGCAGGGTAGCACAGATACGCAGTATTTT. It is translated as CSAAPPQGSTDTQYF.

This chain uses TRBV29-1 with TRBJ2-5, with TRBD2 identical over 8 bases. CDR1 is SQVTM, CDR2 ANQGSEA, per germline. There are 16 residues in the CDR3. Unmatched junction bases numbered 13, after V lost 2 bases and J lost 5 bases. The CDR3 nucleotides read TGCAGCGTTGAACCCGACCCGGGACTAGGGGGGGAGACCCAGTACTTC. It encodes CSVEPDPGLGGETQYF.